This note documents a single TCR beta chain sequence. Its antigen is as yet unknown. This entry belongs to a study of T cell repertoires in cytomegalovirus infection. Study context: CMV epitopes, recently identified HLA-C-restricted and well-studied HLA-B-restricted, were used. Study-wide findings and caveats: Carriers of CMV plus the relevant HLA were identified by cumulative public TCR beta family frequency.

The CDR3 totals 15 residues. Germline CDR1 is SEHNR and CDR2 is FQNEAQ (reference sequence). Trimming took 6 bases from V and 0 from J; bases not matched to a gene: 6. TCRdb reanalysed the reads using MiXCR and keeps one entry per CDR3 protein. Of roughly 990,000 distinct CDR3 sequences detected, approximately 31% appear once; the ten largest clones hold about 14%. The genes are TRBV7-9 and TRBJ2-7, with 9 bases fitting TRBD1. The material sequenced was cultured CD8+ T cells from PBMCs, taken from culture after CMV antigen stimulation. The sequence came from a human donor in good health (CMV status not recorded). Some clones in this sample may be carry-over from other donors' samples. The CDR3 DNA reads TGTGCCAGCAGAAGTGGACAGGGGAGCTCCTACGAGCAGTACTTC. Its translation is CASRSGQGSSYEQYF.